The T cell receptor (beta chain) described here comes from a study of beta chain features in type 1 diabetes. Looking at the study overall: Healthy donors resembled patients in age, gender and cell yields.

V dropped 7 bases and J dropped 5; count of bases not matched to a gene: 8. The CDR3 totals 13 residues. Looked up from germline, CDR1 is SQVTM and CDR2 is ANQGSEA. cDNA synthesis used the whole RNA isolate, giving expressed TCRB sequences. Assay used: immunoSEQ multiplex PCR; TCRdb lists only in-frame clones, some missing. The top ten hold over 0.1% of the sample, which has 600,000 to 750,000 clones, 9.5% to 15% seen once. Findings and limits, study-wide: Researchers report that Type 1 diabetes patients had moderately but significantly shorter TCRB CDR3s across all four CD4+ subsets.

Central memory, naive, regulatory and stem cell-like memory CD4+ cells were sorted by CD45RO/CCR7/CD25/CD127/CD95/CD27. A note on this clone: The antigen remains unidentified.

The sequencing input was naive CD4+ T cells from blood. This receptor was taken from a man in his thirties or forties with type 1 diabetes. The V gene is TRBV29-1, the J gene TRBJ2-3, with 8 bases matching TRBD1. This chain's CDR3 is CSGAGGQIDTQYF. As DNA, the CDR3 is TGCAGCGGGGCAGGGGGCCAAATAGATACGCAGTATTTT.